These 30 T cell receptor beta chains were all obtained from the same sample, sequenced in a study of monozygotic twins with inflammatory bowel disease. TCRdb reprocessed the 5' RACE reads; each CDR3 protein has one entry and no DNA is given. This sample's table reports fewer than 400,000 distinct CDR3 sequences. Material: blood. The receptor set was obtained from a human donor with ulcerative colitis or Crohn's disease, or a healthy co-twin of an affected twin (not recorded which).

V usage is TRBV12-3 or TRBV12-4 and J usage is TRBJ2-2; the TCRdb D gene call, TRBD1, has no DNA to confirm it. The CDR3 has 14 residues. CDR3: CASSGQGIAGELFF.

The chain joins TRBV19 to TRBJ1-6; TCRdb's D call of TRBD1 is untestable without DNA. The CDR3 sequence is 15 residues long. The germline CDR1 and CDR2 sequences are LNHDA and SQIVND (reference sequence). The CDR3 here is CASSIGVRGSSPLHF.

The chain is built from TRBV7-3 and TRBJ1-5; TCRdb returns TRBD1, unconfirmable since there is no DNA. The CDR3 has 16 residues. Looked up from germline, CDR1 is SGHTA and CDR2 is FQGTGA. The CDR3 sequence is CASSVVGGASNQPQHF.

The V gene is TRBV20-1, the J gene TRBJ2-7; TCRdb designates TRBD2, a call that cannot be tested without DNA. This CDR3 contains 15 residues. Germline CDR1 and CDR2: DFQATT and SNEGSKA (reference sequence). CDR3 sequence: CSAGKRLLAGDEQYF.

The gene calls are TRBV6-5 and TRBJ2-3. The CDR3 has 15 residues. CDR1 is MNHEY, CDR2 SVGAGI, per germline. Here the CDR3 reads CASSYSNRLTDTQYF.

This chain links TRBV18 with TRBJ2-5; TCRdb names TRBD1, which stays unverified in the absence of DNA. Germline assignment: CDR1 KGHSH and CDR2 LQKENI. This CDR3 comprises 14 residues. CDR3: CASSRDSAGETQYF.

The chain uses TRBV7-9 and TRBJ2-7; TCRdb calls TRBD1, which cannot be checked without DNA. Germline lookup yields CDR1 SEHNR and CDR2 FQNEAQ (reference sequence). CDR3 length: 16 residues. The CDR3 here is CASSSPTGGSSYEQYF. The variable domain in full, with the rest retrieved from reference TRBV7-9 and TRBJ2-7, is DTGVSQNPRHKITKRGQNVTFRCDPISEHNRLYWYRQTLGQGPEFLTYFQNEAQLEKSRLLSDRFSAERPKGSFSTLEIQRTEQGDSAMYLCASSSPTGGSSYEQYFGPGTRLTVT.

V gene TRBV5-8 combines with J gene TRBJ2-5; TCRdb names TRBD1, which stays unverified in the absence of DNA. This CDR3 region has 15 residues. Germline V gene lookup returns CDR1 SGHTS and CDR2 YDEGEE. Here the CDR3 reads CASSLVLGTRETQYF. Together with reference TRBV5-8 and TRBJ2-5, the CDR3 gives the full variable domain: EAGVTQSPTHLIKTRGQQATLRCSPISGHTSVYWYQQALGLGLQFLLWYDEGEERNRGNFPPRFSGRQFPNYSSELNVNALELEDSALYLCASSLVLGTRETQYFGPGTRLLVL.

Here the CDR3 reads CASSFLSGRSGEKLFF. The chain links TRBV7-7 to TRBJ1-4. The CDR3 is 16 amino acids. The germline gives CDR1 SSHAT, CDR2 FNYEAQ (reference sequence).

This sequence joins TRBV5-6 and TRBJ2-5; TCRdb indicates TRBD2, and absent DNA this call remains unverified. CDR3 length: 15 amino acids. From germline, CDR1 is SGHDT and CDR2 YYEEEE. CDR3 sequence: CASSLDVGSQETQYF.

V is TRBV7-2 and J is TRBJ1-4; TCRdb lists TRBD1, though no DNA is available to test this call. CDR1 is SGHTA, CDR2 FQGNSA, per germline. CDR3 length: 16 amino acids. CDR3 amino acids: CASSLGHTTTNEKLFF.

The chain employs TRBV7-9 and TRBJ1-3. The CDR3 has 13 residues. Germline lookup yields CDR1 SEHNR and CDR2 FQNEAQ (reference sequence). CDR3 loop: CASSLGGRDTIYF.

The chain combines TRBV18 with TRBJ2-7; TCRdb indicates TRBD1, and absent DNA this call remains unverified. The V gene's germline CDR1 is KGHSH and CDR2 LQKENI. The CDR3 consists of 16 residues. The CDR3 protein is CASSRFRDRDTYEQYF.

The rearrangement uses TRBV19 and TRBJ2-1; without DNA, the TCRdb call of TRBD2 cannot be checked. The CDR3 runs 16 residues. In germline, CDR1 is LNHDA, CDR2 SQIVND (reference sequence). This CDR3 is CASSRGRTSAYNEQFF.

V is TRBV5-1 and J is TRBJ2-1; the TCRdb D gene call, TRBD2, has no DNA to confirm it. The CDR3 sequence is 14 residues long. From germline, CDR1 is SGHRS and CDR2 YFSETQ. CDR3 protein: CASGTSGRANEQFF.

The chain carries TRBV7-2 and TRBJ2-2; TCRdb reports TRBD2, a call that lacks DNA to check it against. The CDR3 consists of 15 residues. Germline V gene sequence: CDR1 SGHTA, CDR2 FQGNSA. The CDR3 reads CASSLSSGDTGELFF. The full variable domain, completed using reference TRBV7-2 and TRBJ2-2, is GAGVSQSPSNKVTEKGKDVELRCDPISGHTALYWYRQSLGQGLEFLIYFQGNSAPDKSGLPSDRFSAERTGGSVSTLTIQRTQQEDSAVYLCASSLSSGDTGELFFGEGSRLTVL.

The J gene is TRBJ2-1, the V gene TRBV19; TCRdb lists TRBD2, though no DNA is available to test this call. There are 16 residues in the CDR3. Germline V lookup: CDR1 LNHDA, CDR2 SQIVND (reference sequence). The CDR3 here is CASSRGSAGGPGEQFF.

J is TRBJ1-2 and V is TRBV20-1; TCRdb gives TRBD1 as the D gene, but with no DNA this cannot be confirmed. Germline assignment: CDR1 DFQATT and CDR2 SNEGSKA (reference sequence). The CDR3 has 15 residues. The CDR3 spells CSARGGVESSYGYTF.

The genes are TRBV5-1 and TRBJ1-1; no DNA is available, so the TRBD1 call from TCRdb remains unchecked. Germline CDR1 SGHRS, CDR2 YFSETQ. The CDR3 loop spans 14 amino acids. The CDR3 loop is CASSTRTANTEAFF.

The chain carries TRBV28 and TRBJ2-1; TCRdb's D gene call, TRBD2, goes unchecked for lack of DNA. CDR1 and CDR2 (germline): MDHEN, SYDVKM. The CDR3 covers 16 residues. CDR3: CASSLAGYISYNEQFF.

The chain combines TRBV27 with TRBJ2-7. CDR3 size: 14 residues. The germline V gene encodes CDR1 MNHEY and CDR2 SMNVEV (reference sequence). The CDR3 sequence is CASSSNGRTYEQYF.

The V call is TRBV7-8, the J call TRBJ1-5; TCRdb picks TRBD1, but there is no DNA to check that call. Germline CDR1 SGHVS, CDR2 FQNEAQ. CDR3 size: 15 residues. The CDR3 is CASSLGFTGNQPQHF.

The rearrangement joins TRBV5-4 to TRBJ2-2. This CDR3 has 14 amino acids. Germline V lookup: CDR1 SGHNT, CDR2 YYREEE (reference sequence). CDR3 loop: CASSLPANTGELFF. The whole variable domain, remainder taken from reference TRBV5-4 and TRBJ2-2, is ETGVTQSPTHLIKTRGQQVTLRCSSQSGHNTVSWYQQALGQGPQFIFQYYREEENGRGNFPPRFSGLQFPNYSSELNVNALELDDSALYLCASSLPANTGELFFGEGSRLTVL.

CDR3 loop: CASRPTRGLQETQYF. The chain combines TRBV6-2 or TRBV6-3 with TRBJ2-5; TCRdb proposes TRBD1, but this gene call is untestable without DNA. The CDR3 is 15 amino acids. Germline assignment: CDR1 MNHEY and CDR2 SVGEGT.

V gene TRBV7-8 combines with J gene TRBJ2-2; TCRdb's D gene call, TRBD2, goes unchecked for lack of DNA. CDR1 is SGHVS, CDR2 FQNEAQ, per germline. The CDR3 is made up of 16 amino acids. The CDR3 protein is CASSLAPSVNTGELFF.

The chain recombines TRBV9 with TRBJ2-5; without DNA, the TCRdb call of TRBD1 cannot be checked. Looked up from germline, CDR1 is SGDLS and CDR2 is YYNGEE. This CDR3 contains 14 residues. The CDR3 sequence: CASSVATGGETQYF. The variable domain in full, with the rest retrieved from reference TRBV9 and TRBJ2-5, is DSGVTQTPKHLITATGQRVTLRCSPRSGDLSVYWYQQSLDQGLQFLIQYYNGEERAKGNILERFSAQQFPDLHSELNLSSLELGDSALYFCASSVATGGETQYFGPGTRLLVL.

The chain combines TRBV7-2 with TRBJ2-4; the D call from TCRdb, TRBD1, cannot be confirmed without DNA. The CDR3 runs 17 residues. The germline CDR1 and CDR2 sequences are SGHTA and FQGNSA. This CDR3 is CASSLLGGGGAKNIQYF.

This chain connects TRBV6-5 to TRBJ1-1; the D call from TCRdb, TRBD1, cannot be confirmed without DNA. Germline V gene lookup returns CDR1 MNHEY and CDR2 SVGAGI. CDR3 length: 13 amino acids. The CDR3 loop is CASRLQVNTEAFF.

The chain recombines TRBV3-1 with TRBJ2-3; lacking DNA, the TRBD1 call made by TCRdb goes unchecked. The CDR3 runs 19 residues. The germline CDR1 and CDR2 sequences are LGHDT and YNNKEL (reference sequence). CDR3 protein: CASSLSGTLVGSRTDTQYF.

The rearrangement joins TRBV10-3 to TRBJ2-3; TCRdb reports TRBD1, a call that lacks DNA to check it against. Germline V gene data show CDR1 as ENHRY and CDR2 as SYGVKD. The CDR3 consists of 14 residues. The CDR3 region is CAILRTEGADTQYF.